The 5 T cell receptor beta chains reported below all come from one sample, sequenced in a study of T cell repertoires in cytomegalovirus infection. TCRdb ran MiXCR on the reads and lists one entry per CDR3 protein. This table holds roughly 500,000 distinct CDR3 sequences, approximately 17% found once. Sequenced: CD8+ T cells from PBMCs. Receptor source: a human donor in good health (CMV status not recorded). Some clones in this sample may be carry-over from other donors' samples.

The CDR3 region is CSVEVGAGEQFF. The CDR3 DNA sequence: TGCAGCGTTGAGGTGGGGGCAGGTGAGCAGTTCTTC. V usage is TRBV29-1 and J usage is TRBJ2-1, with a weak D call TRBD1 (6 bases). Per the germline V gene, CDR1 is SQVTM and CDR2 is ANQGSEA. V was clipped by 3 bases and J by 9 bases, with 12 bases between them. This CDR3 spans 12 amino acids.

As concerns this clonotype: A read error may explain this, as a much larger clone is one base away. The V gene is TRBV5-1, the J gene TRBJ2-2, with a possible D match to TRBD1 (5 bases). Trimming cost V 9 bases and J 1 base, with 16 bases left between them. Germline V lookup: CDR1 SGHRS, CDR2 YFSETQ. The CDR3 consists of 15 residues. The CDR3 sequence: CANTPETENTGELFF. CDR3 in DNA: TGCGCCAACACCCCCGAGACAGAGAACACCGGGGAGCTGTTTTTT.

This clonotype has ten or more counts. The chain employs TRBV7-9 and TRBJ1-1; D remains ambiguous. This CDR3 comprises 14 residues. The V and J ends lost 1 base and 3 bases respectively, with 9 bases between them. In germline, CDR1 is SEHNR, CDR2 FQNEAQ (reference sequence). The CDR3 reads CASSLEGTDTEAFF. In DNA, the CDR3 is TGTGCCAGCAGCTTAGAGGGAACTGACACTGAAGCTTTCTTT.

This clonotype turned up a few times. The genes are TRBV28 and TRBJ2-3, with D possibly being TRBD1 (7 bases). V was trimmed by 6 bases and J by 0 bases, leaving 13 bases between them. CDR1 is MDHEN, CDR2 SYDVKM, per germline. The CDR3 covers 15 residues. The CDR3 protein is CASSSRGASTDTQYF. CDR3 sequence (DNA): TGTGCCAGCAGCAGCAGGGGGGCCAGCACAGATACGCAGTATTTT.

The chain couples TRBV9 to TRBJ2-1, with D possibly matching TRBD2 (5 bases). Germline CDR1 is SGDLS and CDR2 is YYNGEE. With 3 bases removed from V and 8 bases from J, the gap between germline ends came to 18 bases. This CDR3 comprises 15 residues. The CDR3 loop reads CASSALLDRDYEQFF. The DNA of the CDR3 is TGTGCCAGCAGCGCTCTTCTCGATCGGGATTATGAGCAGTTCTTC.